This is a list of T cell receptor beta chains from one sample in a study of cytomegalovirus exposure and HLA in healthy donors. Here immunoSEQ multiplex PCR was the method, and the copy in TCRdb shows in-frame clones only, minus some. The data contain some 240,000 clones, 85% to 95% of them singletons. The source material was PBMCs. The origin of the receptors is a girl under 10 years old in good health and CMV-seronegative. The CDR3 runs from the conserved cysteine through the conserved F or W. A D gene is named only where the DNA matches it firmly. Some rows mark clone size as missing; the rest say once, few, many or name a class of expanded clone.

j_gene | d_gene | abundance | v_gene | CDR3aa | CDR3nt
TRBJ1-5 | NA | NA | TRBV6-1 | CASSEWGRIGNQPQHF | TGTGCCAGCAGTGAGTGGGGGCGCATCGGCAATCAGCCCCAGCATTTT
TRBJ1-5 | NA | NA | TRBV13 | CASSLGRSQPQHF | TGTGCCAGCAGCTTAGGCCGGAGTCAGCCCCAGCATTTT
TRBJ2-1 | NA | NA | TRBV21-1 | CASSKLGNEQFF | TGTGCCAGCAGCAAACTAGGCAATGAGCAGTTCTTC
TRBJ1-1 | TRBD1 | NA | TRBV30 | CAWSGQGNTEAFF | TGTGCCTGGAGTGGACAGGGAAACACTGAAGCTTTCTTT
TRBJ1-1 | TRBD1 | NA | TRBV11-2 | CASSFGTGATNTEAFF | TGTGCCAGCAGCTTTGGGACAGGGGCTACGAACACTGAAGCTTTCTTT
TRBJ2-5 | NA | NA | TRBV12-5 | CASGSTPGETQYF | TGTGCTAGTGGTTCTACCCCCGGGGAGACCCAGTACTTC
TRBJ2-7 | NA | NA | TRBV14 | CASSLITWGPYEEQYF | TGTGCCAGCAGCCTTATCACCTGGGGGCCCTACGAAGAGCAGTACTTC
TRBJ2-5 | NA | NA | TRBV7-9 | CASSLERTQETQYF | TGTGCCAGCAGCTTAGAGAGAACCCAAGAGACCCAGTACTTC
TRBJ2-7 | NA | few | TRBV5-4 | CASSVTGYEQYF | TGTGCCAGCAGCGTAACAGGGTACGAGCAGTACTTC
TRBJ1-4 | NA | NA | TRBV30 | CAWSARLNEKLFF | TGTGCCTGGAGTGCCCGTCTTAATGAAAAACTGTTTTTT
TRBJ1-1 | TRBD1 | NA | TRBV27 | CATKDRARTEAFF | TGTGCCACTAAGGACAGGGCAAGGACTGAAGCTTTCTTT
TRBJ2-1 | NA | NA | TRBV7-9 | CASSPDTGEQFF | TGTGCCAGCAGCCCCGATACCGGTGAGCAGTTCTTC
TRBJ2-1 | TRBD2 | NA | TRBV27 | CASPLASGRDEQFF | TGTGCCAGTCCCCTAGCGTCCGGGAGGGATGAGCAGTTCTTC